This TCR beta chain is from a study of beta chain features in type 1 diabetes. This CDR3 is built from 13 residues. Study conclusions and caveats: Shorter TCRB CDR3s, moderately but significantly so, marked every one of the four CD4+ subsets in Type 1 diabetes patients.

Isolation of CD4+ naive, central memory, regulatory and stem cell-like memory cells was achieved by sorting via CD45RO/CCR7/CD25/CD127/CD95/CD27. Sorting gave populations that all exceeded 95% purity. Expressed TCRB transcripts got sequenced, as all isolated RNA was reverse transcribed. The assay was immunoSEQ multiplex PCR, and TCRdb's table has in-frame clones only and misses some. Among around 690,000 clones, roughly 12% were seen once, and the ten largest hold 0.095% to 0.15%. A word on this clone: Its antigen remains unidentified.

The chain couples TRBV1 to TRBJ1-1. TRBV1 is listed as a pseudogene. This TCR was recovered from a man aged 25-40 years with type 1 diabetes. The sequencing sample was made of naive CD4+ T cells from blood. The CDR3: CTSSQDDPSLAFF. CDR3 DNA sequence: TGCACCAGCAGCCAAGATGACCCCTCATTAGCTTTCTTT.